A single sample gave rise to the 22 T cell receptor beta chains below, sequenced in a study of blood T cell repertoires in COVID-19. Only in-frame clones appear in the TCRdb table, and some are missing; sequencing was by immunoSEQ multiplex PCR. Found here are about 230,000 clones, 80% to 90% of them singletons; the top ten hold more than 1.2%. The sample consisted of peripheral blood. The source of these receptors is a woman between 35 and 50 years old who had recovered from COVID-19.

The chain recombines TRBV6-5 with TRBJ2-7, with 10 positions matching TRBD1. J lost 6 bases, V lost 3 bases, and 8 bases had no gene match. The CDR3 is 15 amino acids. Germline V gene data show CDR1 as MNHEY and CDR2 as SVGAGI. The CDR3 loop is CASSYFRQGASEQYF. CDR3 nucleotide sequence: TGTGCCAGCAGTTATTTCAGACAGGGGGCAAGCGAGCAGTACTTC.

This chain connects TRBV19 to TRBJ1-1; 7 bases line up with TRBD1. This CDR3 spans 16 amino acids. Per germline, CDR1 LNHDA and CDR2 SQIVND (reference sequence). V shed 5 bases and J 4 bases; nucleotides not matched to a gene: 13. CDR3 in amino acids: CASSASLQGLSTEAFF. DNA for the CDR3: TGTGCCAGTAGTGCCTCCCTACAGGGGTTAAGCACTGAAGCTTTCTTT.

V and J are TRBV15 and TRBJ1-2, with D perhaps TRBD1 (5 bases). V shed 2 bases and J shed 4 bases, with 11 bases lying between them. The CDR3 sequence is 14 residues long. Germline V CDR1 and CDR2: LNHNV, YYDKDF (reference sequence). The CDR3: CATSRQGDFYGYTF. The DNA for the CDR3 is TGTGCCACCAGCAGACAAGGGGACTTCTATGGCTACACCTTC.

The genes are TRBV6-5 and TRBJ1-2; TRBD1 might be the D (6 bases). This CDR3 comprises 14 residues. Trimming took 7 bases from V and 5 from J, leaving 17 bases between them. Per germline, CDR1 MNHEY and CDR2 SVGAGI. Written as DNA, the CDR3 is TGTGCCAGCATCCAACTGGACAGAAGTTATGGCTACACCTTC. Protein product: CASIQLDRSYGYTF.

The rearrangement links TRBV2 to TRBJ2-1, with D maybe TRBD2 (5 bases). Per germline, CDR1 SNHLY and CDR2 FYNNEI. The CDR3 has 16 amino acids. V was shortened by 7 bases and J by 0 bases, with 16 bases between the two germline ends. The CDR3 bases are TGTGCCAGCAATCCAGAGCGGATTAGCTCCTACAATGAGCAGTTCTTC. Amino acids: CASNPERISSYNEQFF.

The V call is TRBV12-3 or TRBV12-4, the J call TRBJ1-2; 7 bases are shared with TRBD1. The CDR3 extends over 12 amino acids. Unmatched junction bases numbered 5, after V lost 5 bases and J lost 8 bases. CDR3 DNA sequence: TGTGCCAGCAGTCCTGACAGGGTAGGCTACACCTTC. As protein: CASSPDRVGYTF.

This clone has just one count. The rearrangement uses TRBV12-3 or TRBV12-4 and TRBJ2-3, with 7 bases identical to TRBD2. The CDR3 runs to 12 residues. V lost 5 bases to trimming and J lost 10 bases; unmatched junction nucleotides: 6. CDR3 sequence: CASSNQGLAQYF. The DNA for the CDR3 is TGTGCCAGCAGTAATCAAGGACTAGCGCAGTATTTT.

The V call is TRBV7-9, the J call TRBJ1-1; 7 bases are shared with TRBD1. The CDR3 is made up of 12 amino acids. The V and J ends lost 5 bases and 8 bases, in that order; junction bases with no gene match: 5. Germline-derived CDR1 and CDR2 are SEHNR and FQNEAQ (reference sequence). DNA of the CDR3: TGTGCCAGCAGCGTATGGACAGGAGAAGCTTTCTTT. Amino acid sequence: CASSVWTGEAFF.

This clone is a singleton in its sample. The genes are TRBV11-3 and TRBJ2-5; weak D call: TRBD1 (6 bases). CDR3 length: 16 amino acids. Germline V gene lookup returns CDR1 SGHNT and CDR2 YENEEA. Trimming pared 4 bases from V and 2 bases from J, leaving 17 bases between. CDR3 amino acids: CASSWWGQQTQETQYF. The DNA of the CDR3 is TGTGCCAGCAGCTGGTGGGGACAACAAACTCAAGAGACCCAGTACTTC.

This clone is a singleton in its sample. The rearrangement links TRBV6-1 to TRBJ1-2; 8 bases align to TRBD1. Germline V gene data show CDR1 as MNHNS and CDR2 as SASEGT. The CDR3 is 17 residues long. Trimming took 1 base from V and 2 from J; bases not matched to a gene: 9. CDR3 in amino acids: CASSEGSGQGANYGYTF. The CDR3 nucleotides read TGTGCCAGCAGTGAAGGATCGGGGCAGGGGGCAAACTATGGCTACACCTTC.

The table lists this clone with a count of one. This sequence joins TRBV19 and TRBJ1-3, with 8 positions matching TRBD1. Germline V gene data show CDR1 as LNHDA and CDR2 as SQIVND (reference sequence). The CDR3 totals 14 residues. Trimming cost V 7 bases and J 4 bases; bases outside gene matches: 6. In DNA, the CDR3 is TGTGCCAGTAACGAGGGACAGGCAGGAAACACCATATATTTT. Protein sequence: CASNEGQAGNTIYF.

The chain joins TRBV24-1 to TRBJ2-1, with no clear D. CDR1 KGHDR and CDR2 SFDVKD come from the germline V gene. The CDR3 sequence is 13 residues long. V was clipped by 4 bases and J by 8 bases, with 11 bases between them. The CDR3: CATSDRNRHEQFF. Here the CDR3 DNA reads TGTGCCACCAGTGACCGCAACAGACATGAGCAGTTCTTC.

The J gene is TRBJ2-5, the V gene TRBV28, with 8 nucleotides matching TRBD2. This CDR3 spans 14 amino acids. The junction had 12 bases not matched to a gene; V was cut back by 10 bases and J by 5 bases. The germline V gene encodes CDR1 MDHEN and CDR2 SYDVKM. This CDR3 is CANSPGLDLETQYF. The CDR3 DNA sequence: TGTGCCAACTCACCGGGACTAGACTTGGAGACCCAGTACTTC.

The chain couples TRBV4-3 to TRBJ1-1, with 8 bases aligning to TRBD1. This CDR3 is 14 amino acids long. In germline, CDR1 is LGHNA, CDR2 YSLEER. The V and J ends lost 4 bases and 0 bases, in that order; junction bases with no gene match: 1. CDR3 bases: TGCGCCAGCAGCCGGACAGGGATGAACACTGAAGCTTTCTTT. Protein product: CASSRTGMNTEAFF.

V usage is TRBV25-1 and J usage is TRBJ2-7; TRBD2 might be the D (5 bases). The CDR3 sequence is 13 residues long. Germline V gives CDR1 MGHDK, CDR2 SYGVNS. V was trimmed by 3 bases and J by 3 bases, leaving 9 bases between them. CDR3 nucleotide sequence: TGTGCCAGCAGTGACGGGGTTTTCTACGAGCAGTACTTC. Its protein product is CASSDGVFYEQYF.

The CDR3 is CASSIGLAGYNEQFF. DNA of the CDR3: TGTGCCAGCAGCATAGGACTAGCGGGATACAATGAGCAGTTCTTC. The chain employs TRBV7-3 and TRBJ2-1; 12 nucleotides line up with TRBD2. The CDR3 has 15 amino acids. Germline V gene sequence: CDR1 SGHTA, CDR2 FQGTGA. V dropped 5 bases and J dropped 4; count of bases not matched to a gene: 3. The full variable domain, in which reference TRBV7-3 and TRBJ2-1 provide the parts outside the CDR3, is GAGVSQTPSNKVTEKGKYVELRCDPISGHTALYWYRQSLGQGPEFLIYFQGTGAADDSGLPNDRFFAVRPEGSVSTLKIQRTERGDSAVYLCASSIGLAGYNEQFFGPGTRLTVL.

This clone was detected ten times or more. The chain carries TRBV2 and TRBJ2-5; TRBD1 agrees at 7 bases. The junction had 7 bases not matched to a gene; V was cut back by 6 bases and J by 6 bases. The CDR3 consists of 13 residues. CDR1 and CDR2 (germline): SNHLY, FYNNEI. The CDR3 DNA is TGTGCCAGCAGACCGACAGGGCTGAAGACCCAGTACTTC. The encoded protein is CASRPTGLKTQYF.

In nucleotides, the CDR3 is TGTGCCAGCAGCTTGGTAAATTTCCAGTACTTC. This translates into CASSLVNFQYF. This chain joins TRBV5-8 and TRBJ2-7; D is unresolved. Germline-derived CDR1 and CDR2 are SGHTS and YDEGEE. The V and J ends lost 0 bases and 10 bases respectively, with 8 bases between them. The CDR3 spans 11 residues.

V is TRBV5-1 and J is TRBJ1-4; TRBD1 matches 8 bases. CDR1 is SGHRS and CDR2 is YFSETQ in the germline V gene. The CDR3 consists of 15 residues. The junction had 5 bases not matched to a gene; V was cut back by 0 bases and J by 7 bases. CDR3 amino acids: CASSLGTGSGEKLFF. CDR3 bases: TGCGCCAGCAGCTTGGGGACAGGGAGTGGTGAAAAACTGTTTTTT.

The chain combines TRBV11-1 with TRBJ2-3; TRBD2 aligns across 9 bases. The CDR3 runs 14 residues. With 5 bases clipped from V and 7 bases from J, the junction kept 7 bases outside the gene matches. The germline V gene has CDR1 SGHAT and CDR2 FQDESV (reference sequence). In DNA, the CDR3 is TGTGCCAGCAGCGTCGGCGGGGGGGCGTATACGCAGTATTTT. This gives the protein CASSVGGGAYTQYF.

This chain connects TRBV5-1 to TRBJ2-5; no clear D gene. Germline values: CDR1 SGHRS, CDR2 YFSETQ. CDR3 length: 12 amino acids. V gave up 4 bases and J gave up 3 bases, with 7 bases separating them. The CDR3 DNA reads TGCGCCAGCAGCCCCGCGGAAGAGACCCAGTACTTC. It specifies CASSPAEETQYF.

The gene calls are TRBV30 and TRBJ1-1; D possibly corresponds to TRBD1 (6 bases). Germline CDR1 reads GTSNPN; CDR2 reads SVGIG (reference sequence). The CDR3 covers 10 residues. The chain's CDR3 is CAQQGFEAFF. CDR3 DNA sequence: TGTGCACAACAGGGATTTGAAGCTTTCTTT.